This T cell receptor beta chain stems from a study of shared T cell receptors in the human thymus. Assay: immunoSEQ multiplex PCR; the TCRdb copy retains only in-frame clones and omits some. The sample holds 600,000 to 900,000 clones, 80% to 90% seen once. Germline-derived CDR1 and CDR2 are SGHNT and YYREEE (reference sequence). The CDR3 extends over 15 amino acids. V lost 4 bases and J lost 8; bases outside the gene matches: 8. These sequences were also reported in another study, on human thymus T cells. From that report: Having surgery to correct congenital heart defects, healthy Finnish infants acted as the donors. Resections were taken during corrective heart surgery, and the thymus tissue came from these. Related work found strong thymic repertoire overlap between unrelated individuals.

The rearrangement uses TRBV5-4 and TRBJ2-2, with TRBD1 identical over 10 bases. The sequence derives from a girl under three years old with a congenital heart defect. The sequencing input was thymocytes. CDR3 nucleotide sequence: TGTGCCAGCAGCGAGGGACAGGGGTCGGCGGGGGAGCTGTTTTTT. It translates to CASSEGQGSAGELFF.